Listed below are T cell receptor beta chains from one sample, sequenced in a study of T cells in localized non-small cell lung cancer. Data came from immunoSEQ multiplex PCR; TCRdb stores just in-frame clones and leaves some out. Among tens of thousands of clones listed, around 81% were seen once. The sample consisted of PBMCs, taken before any cancer treatment. The receptors derive from a man aged 35-75 years with stage II lung adenocarcinoma. Both conserved end residues are part of each CDR3. A D gene is named only where the DNA matches it firmly. Clone size, where shown, is once, few, many, or a class for clones that have expanded.

TRBJ1-2 | . | TRBV7-8 | . | TGTGCCAGCAGCCCGGCCGGGACTGTGCCAGATGGCTACACCTTC | CASSPAGTVPDGYTF
TRBJ1-4 | . | TRBV2 | . | TGTGCCAGCAGTGAATTGGGGGGGTTGGGTGAAAAACTGTTTTTT | CASSELGGLGEKLFF
TRBJ1-2 | . | TRBV28 | . | TGTGCCAGCAGCCCAAGACCCGCCGCCTATGGCTACACCTTC | CASSPRPAAYGYTF
TRBJ2-3 | TRBD2 | TRBV30 | . | TGTGCCTGGAGCTTAGCGGGACCAGATACGCAGTATTTT | CAWSLAGPDTQYF
TRBJ2-6 | . | TRBV25-1 | . | TGTGCCAGCAGTGGCGTTGGGGCCAACGTCCTGACTTTC | CASSGVGANVLTF
TRBJ2-7 | TRBD2 | TRBV6-5 | . | TGTGCCAGCAGCGGACTAGCGGGAACCTCCTACGAGCAGTACTTC | CASSGLAGTSYEQYF
TRBJ2-2 | TRBD2 | TRBV10-3 | once | TGTGCCATCAGAGCCGGGACTAGCGGGAGTTACACCGGGGAGCTGTTTTTT | CAIRAGTSGSYTGELFF
TRBJ1-2 | TRBD1 | TRBV25-1 | . | TGTGCCTCTTCCCGGGACAGGTTCTATGGCTACACCTTC | CASSRDRFYGYTF
TRBJ1-1 | . | TRBV7-9 | . | TGTGCCAGCAGCGTAATGAACACTGAAGCTTTCTTT | CASSVMNTEAFF
TRBJ2-7 | . | TRBV12-5 | . | TGTGCTAGTGGCACGTACAGGACCCCCGAGCAGTACTTC | CASGTYRTPEQYF
TRBJ1-4 | . | TRBV6-1 | . | TGTGCCAGCGTGATGGGATCGGGCGGGGAAAAACTGTTTTTT | CASVMGSGGEKLFF
TRBJ2-7 | . | TRBV7-8 | . | TGTGCCAGCAGCCTCCGGGACATTTCTTACGAGCAGTACTTC | CASSLRDISYEQYF
TRBJ2-3 | TRBD2 | TRBV10-3 | . | TGTGCCATCATAGCCGGGAGGGCCTCAGATACGCAGTATTTT | CAIIAGRASDTQYF
TRBJ2-5 | TRBD2 | TRBV4-3 | few | TGCGCCAGCAGCCAAAAAGGGGGACTAGCGGGAGGGGAGACCCAGTACTTC | CASSQKGGLAGGETQYF
TRBJ1-2 | . | TRBV5-1 | . | TGCGCCAGCAGCGAGGGGACGGCTAACTATGGCTACACCTTC | CASSEGTANYGYTF
TRBJ2-3 | . | TRBV5-5 | . | TGTGCCAGCAGCCTCCCCGAAAATACGCAGTATTTT | CASSLPENTQYF
TRBJ2-7 | . | TRBV2 | . | TGTGCCAGCAGTGAAAGTCACGAGCAGTACTTC | CASSESHEQYF
TRBJ2-3 | TRBD2 | TRBV7-2 | many | TGTGCCAGCAGCATTACTAGCGGGAGCGGGAGAGATACGCAGTATTTT | CASSITSGSGRDTQYF
TRBJ1-1 | TRBD1 | TRBV4-1 | . | TGCGCCAGCAGCCAAGATGGGACAGGGGCGGACACTGAAGCTTTCTTT | CASSQDGTGADTEAFF
TRBJ1-1 | . | TRBV2 | . | TGTGCCAGCAGTACAGTGAACACTGAAGCTTTCTTT | CASSTVNTEAFF
TRBJ1-3 | . | TRBV28 | once | TGTGCCACCGAGGACGTACACTCTGGAAACACCATATATTTT | CATEDVHSGNTIYF
TRBJ1-1 | . | TRBV7-9 | . | TGTGCCAGCAGCTTAAGGGGTCCCATGAACACTGAAGCTTTCTTT | CASSLRGPMNTEAFF
TRBJ2-3 | . | TRBV4-1 | . | TGCGCCAGCCAGCAGGGAGGGACAGTGACAGATACGCAGTATTTT | CASQQGGTVTDTQYF
TRBJ1-5 | . | TRBV30 | few | TGTGCCTGGAGTGTACGCTCAGGGCGTAGCAATCAGCCCCAGCATTTT | CAWSVRSGRSNQPQHF
TRBJ2-1 | . | TRBV7-3 | . | TGTGCCAGCAGCTTAAATTACCACAATGAGCAGTTCTTC | CASSLNYHNEQFF
TRBJ2-5 | TRBD2 | TRBV6-5 | . | TGTGCCAGCAGTACTAGCGGACAAGAGACCCAGTACTTC | CASSTSGQETQYF
TRBJ2-7 | . | TRBV7-9 | . | TGTGCCAGCAGCTCCTCTATGGGGATCTACGAGCAGTACTTC | CASSSSMGIYEQYF
TRBJ1-4 | . | TRBV19 | . | TGTGCCAGTACAGGGTTACGGACTAATGAAAAACTGTTTTTT | CASTGLRTNEKLFF
TRBJ1-4 | . | TRBV30 | few | TGTGCCTGGAGTGGGGGCCGGCTCCTGTTTTTT | CAWSGGRLLFF
TRBJ1-2 | . | TRBV2 | . | TGTGCCAGCGTCGTCGAGGGGGTAGGGTATGGCTACACCTTC | CASVVEGVGYGYTF
TRBJ2-5 | TRBD2 | TRBV11-2 | . | TGTGCCAGCAGCCGAAAACTAGCGGGAGCTGGGGAGACCCAGTACTTC | CASSRKLAGAGETQYF
TRBJ1-2 | . | TRBV27 | . | TGTGCCAGCAAGGTACGGGGTGGTGGCTACACCTTC | CASKVRGGGYTF
TRBJ2-2 | . | TRBV7-9 | . | TGTGCCAGCAGCCTTGGACGGAACACCGGGGAGCTGTTTTTT | CASSLGRNTGELFF
TRBJ2-3 | . | TRBV6-6 | once | TGTGCCAGCAGTTACCACGGAAACGGTGGTGATACGCAGTATTTT | CASSYHGNGGDTQYF
TRBJ2-7 | TRBD2 | TRBV19 | . | TGTGCCAGTAGTGACCGGGGGACCAGCGGGAGGGCTTACGAGCAGTACTTC | CASSDRGTSGRAYEQYF
TRBJ1-2 | . | TRBV5-4 | . | TGTGCCAGCAGCTTGGAAGGGCAGGGGTCCTATGGCTACACCTTC | CASSLEGQGSYGYTF
TRBJ1-1 | . | TRBV6-1 | . | TGTGCCAGCAGCCCAGGAGAAGGGGAAGCTTTCTTT | CASSPGEGEAFF
TRBJ2-1 | TRBD2 | TRBV4-1 | few | TGCGCCAGCAGCCAAATCGACGCGGGAGGGTATGAGCAGTTCTTC | CASSQIDAGGYEQFF
TRBJ1-5 | . | TRBV19 | . | TGTGCCAGTAGTATACAGGGAGGCAATCAGCCCCAGCATTTT | CASSIQGGNQPQHF
TRBJ2-3 | . | TRBV6-4 | . | TGTGCCAGCAGCCCGGGACTTCAGCCAGATACGCAGTATTTT | CASSPGLQPDTQYF
TRBJ2-2 | TRBD2 | TRBV2 | . | TGTGCCAGCGGGGAGGGAGTTAGAGCCGGGGAGCTGTTTTTT | CASGEGVRAGELFF
TRBJ1-2 | TRBD1 | TRBV6-5 | . | TGTGCCAGCAGTTCCTCCGCACCGGGACAGCACTATGGCTACACCTTC | CASSSSAPGQHYGYTF
TRBJ2-1 | TRBD2 | TRBV2 | once | TGTGCCAGGGAGGGACTAGCGGGAGAGGAGCAGTTCTTC | CAREGLAGEEQFF
TRBJ2-7 | TRBD2 | TRBV25-1 | . | TGTGCCAGCAGTCCCCTGGGGCTAGCGGGATCCTACGAGCAGTACTTC | CASSPLGLAGSYEQYF
TRBJ2-7 | . | TRBV19 | . | TGTGCCAGTAGTGACCGGGCGCCTGGAGGCTACGAGCAGTACTTC | CASSDRAPGGYEQYF
TRBJ1-1 | . | TRBV9 | once | TGTGCCAGCAGCGTAGTATTGGGGTTCGCTGAAGCTTTCTTT | CASSVVLGFAEAFF
TRBJ2-3 | . | TRBV4-2 | . | TGTGCCAGCAGCCAAGGGCGGGGAGGCCAGCTGGGGGATACGCAGTATTTT | CASSQGRGGQLGDTQYF
TRBJ2-1 | TRBD2 | TRBV14 | . | TGTGCCAGCAGCCAAGGGCTGGGACTAGCGGCGCAGTTCTTC | CASSQGLGLAAQFF
TRBJ2-5 | . | TRBV6-1 | . | TGTGCCAGCAGTGAACATCGAGAGACCCAGTACTTC | CASSEHRETQYF
TRBJ2-7 | TRBD1 | TRBV5-1 | once | TGCGCCAGCAGCATTGACAGGGGAAAAAACGAGCAGTACTTC | CASSIDRGKNEQYF
TRBJ2-3 | . | TRBV7-2 | . | TGTGCCAGCATCCCGGGACCTCTCACAGATACGCAGTATTTT | CASIPGPLTDTQYF
TRBJ2-5 | TRBD1 | TRBV7-9 | once | TGTGCCAGCAGCTTAGTTATGATATTTGGACAGGGGGATTTGGAGACCCAGTACTTC | CASSLVMIFGQGDLETQYF
TRBJ2-2 | . | TRBV7-2 | . | TGTGCCAGCAGCTTAATGGGACCCAACACCGGGGAGCTGTTTTTT | CASSLMGPNTGELFF
TRBJ1-1 | . | TRBV7-2 | . | TGTGCCAGCAGCCCCCAGGGCCCCACGAACACTGAAGCTTTCTTT | CASSPQGPTNTEAFF
TRBJ1-5 | TRBD1 | TRBV6-1 | few | TGTGCCAGCAGTGACAGGACAGGGGACCATCAGCCCCAGCATTTT | CASSDRTGDHQPQHF
TRBJ1-1 | . | TRBV2 | . | TGTGCCAGCACGGCCAGCAACACTGAAGCTTTCTTT | CASTASNTEAFF
TRBJ1-4 | . | TRBV7-9 | . | TGTGCCAGCAGCCAAACCTCCACTAGACCCGGGGAAAAACTGTTTTTT | CASSQTSTRPGEKLFF